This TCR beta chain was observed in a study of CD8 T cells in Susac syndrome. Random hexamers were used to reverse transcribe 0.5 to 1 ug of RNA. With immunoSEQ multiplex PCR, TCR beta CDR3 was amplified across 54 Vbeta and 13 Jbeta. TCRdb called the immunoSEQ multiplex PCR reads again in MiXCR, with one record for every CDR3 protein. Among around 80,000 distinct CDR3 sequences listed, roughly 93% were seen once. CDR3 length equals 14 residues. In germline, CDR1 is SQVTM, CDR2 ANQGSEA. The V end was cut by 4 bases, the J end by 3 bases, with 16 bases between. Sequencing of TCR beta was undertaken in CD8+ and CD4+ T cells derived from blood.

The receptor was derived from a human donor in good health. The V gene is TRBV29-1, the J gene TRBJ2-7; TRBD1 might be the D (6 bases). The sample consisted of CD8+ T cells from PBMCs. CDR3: CSVVRGRPIYEQYV. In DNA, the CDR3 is TGCAGCGTTGTTAGGGGGAGACCTATCTACGAGCAGTACGTC.